This entry describes one T cell receptor beta chain. What it binds is not known. This sample stems from a study of cytomegalovirus exposure and HLA in healthy donors. General study points: Rates of TCR association differed by HLA locus in a later analysis, with DRB1 highest and HLA-C lowest. Other equally common chains were less clonally expanded than HLA-associated TCR beta chains, a later analysis showed.

The PCR was carried out with 60 Vbeta primers and 13 Jbeta primers. TCRdb's copy holds only in-frame clones and misses some; the assay was immunoSEQ multiplex PCR. The data hold approximately 140,000 clones, with roughly four fifths observed a single time. V was clipped by 5 bases and J by 1 base, with 6 bases between them. Germline V lookup: CDR1 MNHEY, CDR2 SVGAGI. The CDR3 has 13 amino acids. The specimen was PBMCs. This receptor was identified in a man aged 18 to 29 in good health and CMV-seropositive. J is TRBJ2-1 and V is TRBV6-5; no firm D call. The CDR3 spells CASSTGSYNEQFF. The DNA of the CDR3 is TGTGCCAGCAGTACCGGGTCCTACAATGAGCAGTTCTTC.